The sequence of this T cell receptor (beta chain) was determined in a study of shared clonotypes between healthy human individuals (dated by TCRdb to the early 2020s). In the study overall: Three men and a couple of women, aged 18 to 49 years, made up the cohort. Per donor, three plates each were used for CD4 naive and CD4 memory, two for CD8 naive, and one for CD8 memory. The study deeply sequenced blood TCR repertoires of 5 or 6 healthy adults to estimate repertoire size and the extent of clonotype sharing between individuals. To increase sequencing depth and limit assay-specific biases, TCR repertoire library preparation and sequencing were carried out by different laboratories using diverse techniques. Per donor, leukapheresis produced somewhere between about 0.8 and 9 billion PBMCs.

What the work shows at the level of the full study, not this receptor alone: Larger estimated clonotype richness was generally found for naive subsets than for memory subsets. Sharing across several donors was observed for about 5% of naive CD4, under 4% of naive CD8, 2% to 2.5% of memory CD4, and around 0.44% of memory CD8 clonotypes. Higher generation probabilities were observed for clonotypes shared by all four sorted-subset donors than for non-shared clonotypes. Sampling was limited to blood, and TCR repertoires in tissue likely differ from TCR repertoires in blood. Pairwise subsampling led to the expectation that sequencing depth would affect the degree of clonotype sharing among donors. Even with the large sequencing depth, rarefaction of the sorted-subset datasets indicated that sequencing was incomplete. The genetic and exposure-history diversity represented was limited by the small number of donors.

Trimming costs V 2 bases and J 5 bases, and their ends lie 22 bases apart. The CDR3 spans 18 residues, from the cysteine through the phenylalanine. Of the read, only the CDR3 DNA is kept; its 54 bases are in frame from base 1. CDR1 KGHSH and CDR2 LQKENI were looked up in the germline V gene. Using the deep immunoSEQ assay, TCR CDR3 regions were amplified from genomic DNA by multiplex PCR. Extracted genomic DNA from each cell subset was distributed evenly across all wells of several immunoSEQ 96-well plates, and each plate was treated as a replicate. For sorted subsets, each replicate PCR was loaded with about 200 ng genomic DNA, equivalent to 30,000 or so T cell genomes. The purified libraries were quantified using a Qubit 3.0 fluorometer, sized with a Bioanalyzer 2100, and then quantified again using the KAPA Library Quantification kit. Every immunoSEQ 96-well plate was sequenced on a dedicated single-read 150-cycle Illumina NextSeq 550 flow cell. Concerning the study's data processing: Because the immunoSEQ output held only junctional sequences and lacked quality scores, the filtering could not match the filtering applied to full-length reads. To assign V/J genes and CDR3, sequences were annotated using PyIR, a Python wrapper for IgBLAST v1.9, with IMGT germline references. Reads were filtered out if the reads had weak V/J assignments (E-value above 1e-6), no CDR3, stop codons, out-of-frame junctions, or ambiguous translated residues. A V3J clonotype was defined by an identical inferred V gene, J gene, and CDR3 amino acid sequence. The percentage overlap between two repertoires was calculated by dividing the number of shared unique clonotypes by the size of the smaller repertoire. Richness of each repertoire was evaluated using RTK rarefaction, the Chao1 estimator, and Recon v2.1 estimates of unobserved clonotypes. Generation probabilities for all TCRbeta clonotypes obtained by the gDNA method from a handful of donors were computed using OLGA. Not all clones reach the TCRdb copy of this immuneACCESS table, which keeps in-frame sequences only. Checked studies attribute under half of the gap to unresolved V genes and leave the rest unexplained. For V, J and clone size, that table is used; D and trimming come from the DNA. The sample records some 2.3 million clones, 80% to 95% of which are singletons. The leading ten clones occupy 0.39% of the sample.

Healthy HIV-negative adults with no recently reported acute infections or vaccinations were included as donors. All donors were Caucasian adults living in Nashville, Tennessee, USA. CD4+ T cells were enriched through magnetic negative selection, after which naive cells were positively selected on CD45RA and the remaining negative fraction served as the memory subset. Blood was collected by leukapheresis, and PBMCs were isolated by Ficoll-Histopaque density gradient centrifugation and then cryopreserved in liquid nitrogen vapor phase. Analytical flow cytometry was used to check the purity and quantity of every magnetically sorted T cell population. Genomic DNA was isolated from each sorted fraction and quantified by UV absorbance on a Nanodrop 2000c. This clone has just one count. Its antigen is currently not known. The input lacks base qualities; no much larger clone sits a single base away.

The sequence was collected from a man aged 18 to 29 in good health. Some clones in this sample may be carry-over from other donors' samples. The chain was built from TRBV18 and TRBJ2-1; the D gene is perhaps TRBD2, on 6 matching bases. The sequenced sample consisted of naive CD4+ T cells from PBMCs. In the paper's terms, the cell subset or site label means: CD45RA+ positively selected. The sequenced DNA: TGTGCCAGCTCACCATTCAGGAGGGCTAGAGCGGTAGACAATGAGCAGTTCTTC. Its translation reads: CASSPFRRARAVDNEQFF. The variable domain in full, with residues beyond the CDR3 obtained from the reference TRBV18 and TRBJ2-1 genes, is NAGVMQNPRHLVRRRGQEARLRCSPMKGHSHVYWYRQLPEEGLKFMVYLQKENIIDESGMPKERFSAEFPKEGPSILRIQQVVRGDSAAYFCASSPFRRARAVDNEQFFGPGTRLTVL.